Sequencing of this T cell receptor beta chain was carried out in a study of cytomegalovirus exposure and HLA in healthy donors. General observations from the study: Whilst most TCR sequences proved rare, a subset of public TCRs occurred across many donors.

V trimming: 2 bases; J trimming: 9 bases; junction bases outside the gene matches: 5. Looked up from germline, CDR1 is LNHDA and CDR2 is SQIVND (reference sequence). CDR3 size: 14 residues. An approximately 120-subject validation cohort, separate from the approximately 670-subject first cohort, supplied the donors. This table comes from immunoSEQ multiplex PCR, and its TCRdb copy is limited to in-frame clones, with some not included. This sample carries 250,000 or so clones, around nine tenths of them seen once, and the ten largest clones take about 2.8%. Regarding this clone: As yet, its antigen is unknown.

The rearrangement joins TRBV19 to TRBJ2-1, with 9 nucleotides matching TRBD2. The sample comprised PBMCs. The sequence derives from a man aged 18 to 35 in good health and CMV-seronegative. DNA for the CDR3: TGTGCCAGTAGTATATTTAGCGGGAGTCGTGAGCAGTTCTTC. It translates to CASSIFSGSREQFF. Based on the CDR3 plus reference TRBV19 and TRBJ2-1, the full variable domain is DGGITQSPKYLFRKEGQNVTLSCEQNLNHDAMYWYRQDPGQGLRLIYYSQIVNDFQKGDIAEGYSVSREKKESFPLTVTSAQKNPTAFYLCASSIFSGSREQFFGPGTRLTVL.